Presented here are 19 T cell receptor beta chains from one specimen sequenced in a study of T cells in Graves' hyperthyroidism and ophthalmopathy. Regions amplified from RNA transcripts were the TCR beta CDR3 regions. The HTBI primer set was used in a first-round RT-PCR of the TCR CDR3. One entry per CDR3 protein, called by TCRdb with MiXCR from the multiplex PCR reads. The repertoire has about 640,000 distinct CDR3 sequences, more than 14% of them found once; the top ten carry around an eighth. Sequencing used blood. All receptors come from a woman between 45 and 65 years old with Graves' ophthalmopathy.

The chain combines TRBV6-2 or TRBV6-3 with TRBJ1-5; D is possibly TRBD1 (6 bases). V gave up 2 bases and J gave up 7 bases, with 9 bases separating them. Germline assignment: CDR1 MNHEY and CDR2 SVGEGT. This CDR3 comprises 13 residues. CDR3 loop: CASSYPTGQPQHF. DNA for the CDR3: TGTGCCAGCAGTTACCCGACAGGACAGCCCCAGCATTTT.

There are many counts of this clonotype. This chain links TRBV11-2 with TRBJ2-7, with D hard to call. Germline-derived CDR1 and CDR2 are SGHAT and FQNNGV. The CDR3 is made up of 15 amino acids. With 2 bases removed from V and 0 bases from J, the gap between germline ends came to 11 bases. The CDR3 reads CASSLRSLSSYEQYF. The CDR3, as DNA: TGTGCCAGCAGCTTACGATCCTTGAGCTCCTACGAGCAGTACTTC.

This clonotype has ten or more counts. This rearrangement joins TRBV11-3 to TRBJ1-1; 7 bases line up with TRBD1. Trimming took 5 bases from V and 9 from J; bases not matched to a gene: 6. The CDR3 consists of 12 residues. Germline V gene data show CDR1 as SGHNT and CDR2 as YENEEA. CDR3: CASSPTGIKAFF. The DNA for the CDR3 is TGTGCCAGCAGCCCGACAGGGATTAAAGCTTTCTTT. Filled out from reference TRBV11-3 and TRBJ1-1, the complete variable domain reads EAGVVQSPRYKIIEKKQPVAFWCNPISGHNTLYWYLQNLGQGPELLIRYENEEAVDDSQLPKDRFSAERLKGVDSTLKIQPAELGDSAVYLCASSPTGIKAFFGQGTRLTVV.

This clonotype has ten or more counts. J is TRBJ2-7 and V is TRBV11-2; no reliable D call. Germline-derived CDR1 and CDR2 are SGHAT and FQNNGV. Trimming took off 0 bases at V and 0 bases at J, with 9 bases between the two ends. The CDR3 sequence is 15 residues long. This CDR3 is CASSLEGGPSYEQYF. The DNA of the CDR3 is TGTGCCAGCAGCTTAGAGGGTGGCCCCTCCTACGAGCAGTACTTC.

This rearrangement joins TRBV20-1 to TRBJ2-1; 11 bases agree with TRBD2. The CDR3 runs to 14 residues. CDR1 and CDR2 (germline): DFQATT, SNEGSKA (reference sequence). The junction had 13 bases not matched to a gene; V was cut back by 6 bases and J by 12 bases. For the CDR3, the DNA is TGCAGTGCCCTACCTCGACTAGCGGGATTACGGCAGTTCTTC. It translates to CSALPRLAGLRQFF.

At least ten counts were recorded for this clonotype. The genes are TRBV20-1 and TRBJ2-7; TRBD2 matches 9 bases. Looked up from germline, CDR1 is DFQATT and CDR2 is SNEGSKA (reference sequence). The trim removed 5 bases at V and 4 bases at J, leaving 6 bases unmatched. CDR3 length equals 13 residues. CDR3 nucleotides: TGCAGTGCTTTAGCGGGAGAGGGTTACGAGCAGTACTTC. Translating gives CSALAGEGYEQYF.

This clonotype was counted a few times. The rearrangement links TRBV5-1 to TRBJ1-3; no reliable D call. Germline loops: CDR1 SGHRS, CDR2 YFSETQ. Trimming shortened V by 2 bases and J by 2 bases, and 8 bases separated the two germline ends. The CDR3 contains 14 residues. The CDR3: CASSFDIAGNTIYF. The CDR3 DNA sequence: TGCGCCAGCAGCTTTGACATTGCTGGAAACACCATATATTTT.

The CDR3 DNA reads as TGTGCCAGCGGACTCTCTGGAAACACCATATATTTT. The encoded protein is CASGLSGNTIYF. J is TRBJ1-3 and V is TRBV27; no firm D call. Trimming pared 8 bases from V and 0 bases from J, leaving 5 bases between. CDR1 is MNHEY, CDR2 SMNVEV, per germline (reference sequence). The CDR3 extends over 12 amino acids.

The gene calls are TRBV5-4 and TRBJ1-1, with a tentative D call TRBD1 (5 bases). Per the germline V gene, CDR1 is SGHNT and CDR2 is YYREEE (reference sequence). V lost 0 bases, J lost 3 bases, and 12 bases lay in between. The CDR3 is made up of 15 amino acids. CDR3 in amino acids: CASSLGGRGDTEAFF. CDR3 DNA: TGTGCCAGCAGCTTGGGGGGCCGGGGGGACACTGAAGCTTTCTTT.

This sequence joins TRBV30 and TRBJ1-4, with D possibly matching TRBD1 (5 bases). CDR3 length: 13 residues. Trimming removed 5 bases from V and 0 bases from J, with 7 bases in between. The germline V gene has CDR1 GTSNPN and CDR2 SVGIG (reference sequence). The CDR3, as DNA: TGTGCCTGGTCAGGGTCAACTAATGAAAAACTGTTTTTT. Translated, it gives CAWSGSTNEKLFF.

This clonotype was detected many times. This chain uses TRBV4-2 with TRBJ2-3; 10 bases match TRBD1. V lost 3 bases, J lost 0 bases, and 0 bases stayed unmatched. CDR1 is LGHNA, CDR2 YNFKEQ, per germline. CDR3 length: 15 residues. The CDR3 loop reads CASSQGQGSTDTQYF. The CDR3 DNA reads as TGTGCCAGCAGCCAGGGACAGGGGAGCACAGATACGCAGTATTTT.

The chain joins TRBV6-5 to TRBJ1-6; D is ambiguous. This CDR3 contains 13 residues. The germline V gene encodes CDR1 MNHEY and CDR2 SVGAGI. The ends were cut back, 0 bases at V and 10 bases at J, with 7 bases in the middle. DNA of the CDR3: TGTGCCAGCAGTTACTCTTACGGGTCACCCCTCCACTTT. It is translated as CASSYSYGSPLHF.

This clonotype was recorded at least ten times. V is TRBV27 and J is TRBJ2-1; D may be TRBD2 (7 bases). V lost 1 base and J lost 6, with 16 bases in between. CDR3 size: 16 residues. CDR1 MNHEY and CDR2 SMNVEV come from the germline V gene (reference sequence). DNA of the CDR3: TGTGCCAGCAGTTTATACGCTAGCGGAGGGGGCAATGAGCAGTTCTTC. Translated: CASSLYASGGGNEQFF.

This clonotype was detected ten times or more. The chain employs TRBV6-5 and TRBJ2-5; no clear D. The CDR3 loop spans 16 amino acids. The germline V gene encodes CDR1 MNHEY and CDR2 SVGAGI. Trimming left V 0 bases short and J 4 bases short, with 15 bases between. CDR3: CASSYSKVESIETQYF. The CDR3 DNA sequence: TGTGCCAGCAGTTACTCGAAGGTGGAGTCGATAGAGACCCAGTACTTC.

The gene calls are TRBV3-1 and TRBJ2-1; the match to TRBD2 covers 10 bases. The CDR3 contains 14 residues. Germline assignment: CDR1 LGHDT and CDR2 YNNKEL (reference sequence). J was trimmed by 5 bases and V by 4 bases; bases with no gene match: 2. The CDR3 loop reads CASSRGTSDNEQFF. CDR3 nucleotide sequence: TGTGCCAGCAGCCGAGGGACTAGCGACAATGAGCAGTTCTTC.

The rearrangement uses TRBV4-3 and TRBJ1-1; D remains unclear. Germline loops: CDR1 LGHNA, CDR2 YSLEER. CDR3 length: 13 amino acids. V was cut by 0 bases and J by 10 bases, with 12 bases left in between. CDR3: CASSQEVEGGAFF. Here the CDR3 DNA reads TGCGCCAGCAGCCAAGAGGTTGAGGGTGGAGCTTTCTTT.

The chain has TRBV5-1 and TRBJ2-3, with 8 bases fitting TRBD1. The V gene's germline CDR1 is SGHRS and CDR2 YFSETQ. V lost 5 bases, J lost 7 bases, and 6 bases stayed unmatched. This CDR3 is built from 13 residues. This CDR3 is CASSSDRANTQYF. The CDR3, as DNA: TGCGCCAGCAGTTCGGACAGGGCAAATACGCAGTATTTT.

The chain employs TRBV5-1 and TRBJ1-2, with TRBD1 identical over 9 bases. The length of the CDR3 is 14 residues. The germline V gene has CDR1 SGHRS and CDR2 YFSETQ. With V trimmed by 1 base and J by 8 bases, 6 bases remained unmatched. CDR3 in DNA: TGCGCCAGCAGCTTGCGGGGACAGGGTGTAGGCTACACCTTC. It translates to CASSLRGQGVGYTF.

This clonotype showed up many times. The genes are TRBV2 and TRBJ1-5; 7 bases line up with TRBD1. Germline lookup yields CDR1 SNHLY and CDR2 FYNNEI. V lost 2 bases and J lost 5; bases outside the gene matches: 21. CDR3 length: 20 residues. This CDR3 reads CASSEFETGVGKRDYQPQHF. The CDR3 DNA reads TGTGCCAGCAGTGAATTTGAAACAGGGGTTGGGAAAAGGGATTATCAGCCCCAGCATTTT.